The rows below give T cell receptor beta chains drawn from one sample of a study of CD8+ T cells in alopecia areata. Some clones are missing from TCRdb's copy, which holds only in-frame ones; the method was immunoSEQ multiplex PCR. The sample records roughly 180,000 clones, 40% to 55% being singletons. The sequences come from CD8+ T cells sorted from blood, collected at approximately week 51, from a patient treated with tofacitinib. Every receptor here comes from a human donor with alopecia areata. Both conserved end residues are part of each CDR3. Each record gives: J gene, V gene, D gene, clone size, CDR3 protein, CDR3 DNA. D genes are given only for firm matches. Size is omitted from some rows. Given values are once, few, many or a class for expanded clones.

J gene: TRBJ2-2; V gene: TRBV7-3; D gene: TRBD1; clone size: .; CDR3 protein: CASSSTGVAAPGELFF; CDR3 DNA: TGTGCCAGCAGCTCAACAGGGGTAGCTGCCCCCGGGGAGCTGTTTTTT
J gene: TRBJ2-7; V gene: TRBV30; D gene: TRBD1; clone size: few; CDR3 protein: CAWRMTGWSSYEQYF; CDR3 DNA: TGTGCCTGGAGGATGACAGGGTGGAGCTCCTACGAGCAGTACTTC
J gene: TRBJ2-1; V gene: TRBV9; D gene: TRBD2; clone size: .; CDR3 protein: CASSVAELAGWSEQFF; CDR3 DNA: TGTGCCAGCAGCGTAGCAGAACTAGCGGGGTGGAGTGAGCAGTTCTTC
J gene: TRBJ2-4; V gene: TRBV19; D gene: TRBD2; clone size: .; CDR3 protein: CASTQRLLAGLQEYF; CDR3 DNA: TGTGCCAGTACCCAAAGGTTACTAGCGGGCCTACAGGAGTACTTC
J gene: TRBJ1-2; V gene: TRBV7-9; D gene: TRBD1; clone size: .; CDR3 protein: CASSLGTGLHYGYTF; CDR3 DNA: TGTGCCAGCAGCTTAGGGACAGGGTTACACTATGGCTACACCTTC
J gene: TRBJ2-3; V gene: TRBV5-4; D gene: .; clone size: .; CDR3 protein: CASSLTGASLTDTQYF; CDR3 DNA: TGTGCCAGCAGCTTGACGGGGGCCTCCTTGACAGATACGCAGTATTTT
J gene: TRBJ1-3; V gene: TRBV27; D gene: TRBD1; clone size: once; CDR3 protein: CASRERQGSGNTIYF; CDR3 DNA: TGTGCCAGCAGAGAGAGACAGGGCTCTGGAAACACCATATATTTT
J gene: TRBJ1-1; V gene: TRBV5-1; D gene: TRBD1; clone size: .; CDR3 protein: CASSLGGQGNLAEAFF; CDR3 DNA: TGCGCCAGCAGCTTGGGGGGACAGGGAAACTTGGCTGAAGCTTTCTTT
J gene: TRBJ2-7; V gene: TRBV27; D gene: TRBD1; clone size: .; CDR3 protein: CASSLRTGDEQYF; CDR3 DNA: TGTGCCAGCAGTTTAAGGACAGGGGACGAGCAGTACTTC
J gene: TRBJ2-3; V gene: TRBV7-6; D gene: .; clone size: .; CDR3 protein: CASSPGTQSTDTQYF; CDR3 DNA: TGTGCCAGCAGCCCCGGGACCCAGAGCACAGATACGCAGTATTTT
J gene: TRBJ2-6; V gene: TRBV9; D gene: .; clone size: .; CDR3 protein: CASSVGLKGSGANVLTF; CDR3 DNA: TGTGCCAGCAGCGTAGGGTTAAAAGGGTCTGGGGCCAACGTCCTGACTTTC
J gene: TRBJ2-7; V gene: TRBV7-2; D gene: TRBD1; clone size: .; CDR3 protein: CASSFFGQVDEQYF; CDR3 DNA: TGTGCCAGCAGCTTCTTCGGACAGGTTGACGAGCAGTACTTC
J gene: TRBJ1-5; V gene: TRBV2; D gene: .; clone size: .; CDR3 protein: CASSENRGNQPQHF; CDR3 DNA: TGTGCCAGCAGTGAAAACAGGGGCAATCAGCCCCAGCATTTT
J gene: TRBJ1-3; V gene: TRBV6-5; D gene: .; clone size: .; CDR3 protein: CASSLGNTIYF; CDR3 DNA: TGTGCCAGCAGCCTGGGAAACACCATATATTTT
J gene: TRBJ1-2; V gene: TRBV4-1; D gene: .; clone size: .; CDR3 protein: CASSQDESGDGYTF; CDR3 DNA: TGCGCCAGCAGCCAAGATGAGTCAGGGGATGGCTACACCTTC
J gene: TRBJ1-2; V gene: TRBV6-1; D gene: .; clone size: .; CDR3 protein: CASRDGYTF; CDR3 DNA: TGTGCCAGCCGAGACGGCTACACCTTC
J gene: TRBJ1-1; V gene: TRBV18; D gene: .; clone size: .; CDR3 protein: CASSPVVREGTEAFF; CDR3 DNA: TGTGCCAGCTCACCGGTGGTCAGGGAGGGCACTGAAGCTTTCTTT
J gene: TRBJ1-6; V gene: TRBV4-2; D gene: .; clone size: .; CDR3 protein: CASSQGSSPLHF; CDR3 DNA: TGTGCCAGCAGCCAAGGAAGTTCACCCCTCCACTTT
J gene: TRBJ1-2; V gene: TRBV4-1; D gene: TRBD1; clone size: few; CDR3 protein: CASSQATGAGYTF; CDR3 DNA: TGCGCCAGCAGCCAAGCCACAGGGGCCGGCTACACCTTC
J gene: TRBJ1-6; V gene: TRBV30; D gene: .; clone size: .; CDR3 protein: CAWGGNYNSPLHF; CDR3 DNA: TGTGCTTGGGGCGGGAACTATAATTCACCCCTCCACTTT
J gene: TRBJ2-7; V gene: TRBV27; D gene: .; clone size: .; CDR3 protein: CASSFGTRTYEQYF; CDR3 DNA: TGTGCCAGCAGTTTTGGGACCAGGACTTACGAGCAGTACTTC
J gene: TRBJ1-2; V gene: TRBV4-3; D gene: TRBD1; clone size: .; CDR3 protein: CASSPSGTGSEGYTF; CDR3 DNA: TGCGCCAGCAGCCCGTCCGGGACAGGGAGTGAGGGCTACACCTTC
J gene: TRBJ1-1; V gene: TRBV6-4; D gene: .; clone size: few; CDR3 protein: CASSKDRLNTEAFF; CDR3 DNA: TGTGCCAGCAGCAAGGACAGACTCAACACTGAAGCTTTCTTT
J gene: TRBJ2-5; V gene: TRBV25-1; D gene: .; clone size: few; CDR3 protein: CASSVGSELYQETQYF; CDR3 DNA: TGTGCCAGCAGTGTTGGGAGCGAGTTGTACCAAGAGACCCAGTACTTC
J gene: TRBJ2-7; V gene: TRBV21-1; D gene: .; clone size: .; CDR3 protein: CASTKDYAYEQYF; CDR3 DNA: TGTGCCAGCACAAAGGACTACGCTTACGAGCAGTACTTC
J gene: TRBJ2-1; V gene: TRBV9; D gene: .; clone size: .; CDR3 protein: CASSAKARDFYNEQFF; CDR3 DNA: TGTGCCAGCAGCGCCAAAGCTCGGGACTTTTACAATGAGCAGTTCTTC
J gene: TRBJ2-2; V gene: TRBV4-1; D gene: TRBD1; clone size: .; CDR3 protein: CASSQVKGQGHGELFF; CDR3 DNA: TGCGCCAGCAGCCAGGTTAAAGGACAGGGACACGGGGAGCTGTTTTTT
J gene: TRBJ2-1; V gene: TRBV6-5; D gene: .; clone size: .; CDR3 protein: CASSYGNGYEQFF; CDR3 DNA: TGTGCCAGCAGTTACGGAAACGGCTATGAGCAGTTCTTC
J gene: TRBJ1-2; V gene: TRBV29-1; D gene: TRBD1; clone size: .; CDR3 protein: CSVEDFPLDRVGVGYTF; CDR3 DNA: TGCAGCGTTGAAGATTTCCCCCTAGACAGGGTGGGCGTTGGCTACACCTTC